This T cell receptor (beta chain) was found in a study of beta chain features in type 1 diabetes. Sorting based on CD45RO/CCR7/CD25/CD127/CD95/CD27 separated CD4+ naive, central memory, regulatory and stem cell-like memory cells. Study-level results: Cells that show high TCR expression could be over-represented by cDNA sequencing.

In germline, CDR1 is SQVTM, CDR2 ANQGSEA. Trimming removed 7 bases from V and 4 bases from J, with 14 bases in between. This CDR3 has 14 amino acids. The investigators reverse transcribed all of the isolated RNA, so they sequenced expressed TCRB transcripts. Mean read depth for naive, central memory and regulatory T cell samples was about 3.6 million reads. The method was immunoSEQ multiplex PCR; TCRdb's version includes in-frame clones alone and lacks a portion of them. The sample has 150,000 or so clones, roughly 10% seen once. As regards this clone: Its target is unknown.

The clonotype originates from a man aged 18 to 30 in good health. The chain has TRBV29-1 and TRBJ2-6; maybe TRBD1 (6 bases). Sequencing was performed on central memory CD4+ T cells from blood. The CDR3 bases are TGCAGCGCTAAACAGGGTTCAGGGGCCAACGTCCTGACTTTC. The encoded protein is CSAKQGSGANVLTF.